This T cell receptor beta chain was identified in a study of blood T cell repertoires in COVID-19. Study context: Samples came from the United States, Italy and Spain, spanning acute and convalescent COVID-19. PBMCs, B-cell-depleted T cells, or T cells were the source of the cDNA or gDNA that made up the material.

Followed longitudinally, the Seattle patients had been enrolled during active infection. Under the authors' procedure: Amplification of reference gene primers was used by the study to estimate nucleated cell counts. Sequenced by immunoSEQ multiplex PCR; TCRdb stores in-frame clones only, minus some. V and J calls and clone size are copied from that table; D and trimming were computed from the DNA. In the table there are around 260,000 clones, 91% of which are singletons. The CDR3 is made up of 13 amino acids. The germline CDR1 and CDR2 sequences are PRHDT and FYEKMQ (reference sequence). The V end was cut by 5 bases, the J end by 6 bases, with 14 bases between.

Sequencing was done on a sample of peripheral blood. The clonotype originates from a person aged 18-29 years with COVID-19, enrolled during active disease. The rearrangement uses TRBV13 and TRBJ2-7; D not resolved. This CDR3 is CASSLGTTFEQYF. For the CDR3, the DNA is TGTGCCAGCAGCCTCGGAACTACATTCGAGCAGTACTTC.